The 26 T cell receptor beta chains reported below all come from one sample, sequenced in a study of blood T cell repertoires in COVID-19. Data came from immunoSEQ multiplex PCR; TCRdb stores just in-frame clones and leaves some out. This table has about 98,000 clones, 75% to 95% appearing once. The sample consisted of peripheral blood. These receptors were collected from a young man with acute or convalescent COVID-19.

The J gene is TRBJ1-4, the V gene TRBV7-6, with a tentative D call TRBD1 (5 bases). The CDR3 is 15 amino acids. V was shortened by 5 bases and J by 0 bases, with 10 bases between the two germline ends. Germline V gives CDR1 SGHVS, CDR2 FNYEAQ. In nucleotides, the CDR3 is TGTGCCAGCAGCCCTACAGGAGCAACTAATGAAAAACTGTTTTTT. Amino acids: CASSPTGATNEKLFF. The full variable domain, completed using reference TRBV7-6 and TRBJ1-4, is GAGVSQSPRYKVTKRGQDVALRCDPISGHVSLYWYRQALGQGPEFLTYFNYEAQQDKSGLPNDRFSAERPEGSISTLTIQRTEQRDSAMYRCASSPTGATNEKLFFGSGTQLSVL.

This chain uses TRBV3-1 (or the pseudogene TRBV3-2) with TRBJ1-1; D is uncertain. Germline loops: CDR1 LGHDT, CDR2 YNNKEL (reference sequence). This CDR3 is built from 13 residues. The V end was cut by 8 bases, the J end by 0 bases, with 10 bases between. In nucleotides, the CDR3 is TGTGCCAGCGCCGGGTTAATGAACACTGAAGCTTTCTTT. Translation: CASAGLMNTEAFF.

V and J are TRBV29-1 and TRBJ1-2; possible D gene TRBD1, 5 bases. Per germline, CDR1 SQVTM and CDR2 ANQGSEA. This CDR3 region has 11 residues. V lost 4 bases and J 5 bases, leaving 8 bases between the germline ends. The CDR3 reads CSVGTIYGYTF. As DNA, the CDR3 is TGCAGCGTTGGGACAATTTATGGCTACACCTTC.

The chain has TRBV5-1 and TRBJ2-3, with 10 bases matching TRBD2. Germline values: CDR1 SGHRS, CDR2 YFSETQ. The V and J ends lost 2 bases and 3 bases, in that order; junction bases with no gene match: 9. This CDR3 has 17 residues. CDR3 sequence (DNA): TGCGCCAGCAGCTTAGCGGGAGGGCCTGGTTTTACAGATACGCAGTATTTT. Its translation: CASSLAGGPGFTDTQYF.

The V and J genes are TRBV27 and TRBJ1-2, with D possibly matching TRBD1 (6 bases). The V gene's germline CDR1 is MNHEY and CDR2 SMNVEV (reference sequence). The germline V and J ends were trimmed by 0 bases and 1 base, with 12 bases remaining between them. The CDR3 consists of 16 residues. In DNA, the CDR3 is TGTGCCAGCAGTTTATCAACCCGGACAGTTAACTATGGCTACACCTTC. Protein product: CASSLSTRTVNYGYTF.

This chain uses TRBV9 with TRBJ2-3; tentatively, D is TRBD2 (5 bases). This CDR3 is built from 14 residues. With 3 bases removed from V and 5 bases from J, the gap between germline ends came to 13 bases. From germline, CDR1 is SGDLS and CDR2 YYNGEE. CDR3 sequence (DNA): TGTGCCAGCAGCGCCCTAGCTTCGGGAGATACGCAGTATTTT. As protein: CASSALASGDTQYF.

The chain has TRBV19 and TRBJ2-1; 10 bases map to TRBD2. The V gene's germline CDR1 is LNHDA and CDR2 SQIVND (reference sequence). This CDR3 spans 15 amino acids. With V trimmed by 6 bases and J by 7 bases, 9 bases remained unmatched. The DNA of the CDR3 is TGTGCCAGTAGCTTAGCGGGAGGCCGTGGGAATGAGCAGTTCTTC. It translates to CASSLAGGRGNEQFF.

V and J are TRBV3-1 (or the pseudogene TRBV3-2) and TRBJ1-2, with a tentative D call TRBD1 (6 bases). The length of the CDR3 is 14 residues. Germline V gene lookup returns CDR1 LGHDT and CDR2 YNNKEL (reference sequence). With 4 bases removed from V and 2 bases from J, the gap between germline ends came to 11 bases. This CDR3 reads CASSLIQGNYGYTF. In DNA, the CDR3 is TGTGCCAGCAGCCTCATACAGGGCAACTATGGCTACACCTTC.

This sequence joins TRBV19 and TRBJ1-5; TRBD1 agrees at 10 bases. V was pared by 3 bases and J by 5 bases, with 1 base of the junction left unmatched. This CDR3 contains 14 residues. Germline CDR1 is LNHDA and CDR2 is SQIVND (reference sequence). The DNA for the CDR3 is TGTGCCAGTAGTATCGGGACAGGGGATCAGCCCCAGCATTTT. Protein: CASSIGTGDQPQHF.

The V and J genes are TRBV5-1 and TRBJ2-7, with TRBD1 matching 8 bases. The CDR3 spans 15 residues. Germline CDR1 SGHRS, CDR2 YFSETQ. V lost 5 bases and J lost 2; bases outside the gene matches: 9. The CDR3 sequence is CASRSAGQGAYEQYF. The CDR3 bases are TGCGCCAGCAGATCTGCCGGACAGGGAGCCTACGAGCAGTACTTC.

The chain couples TRBV7-2 to TRBJ1-1; D call uncertain. CDR1 is SGHTA, CDR2 FQGNSA, per germline. The CDR3 sequence is 15 residues long. V lost 4 bases and J lost 1, with 13 bases in between. Here the CDR3 DNA reads TGTGCCAGCAGCTCCGCTTCCGCAGGGAACACTGAAGCTTTCTTT. Its translation is CASSSASAGNTEAFF.

The rearrangement joins TRBV29-1 to TRBJ2-7, with 7 bases fitting TRBD1. Germline CDR1 reads SQVTM; CDR2 reads ANQGSEA. CDR3 length: 13 residues. V gave up 6 bases and J gave up 0 bases; unmatched junction bases: 5. The CDR3 spells CSVGQLSSYEQYF. The CDR3 DNA sequence: TGCAGCGTGGGACAGTTGAGCTCCTACGAGCAGTACTTC.

The chain is built from TRBV25-1 and TRBJ2-7, with 7 positions matching TRBD1. J was trimmed by 6 bases and V by 2 bases; bases with no gene match: 4. CDR3 size: 13 residues. CDR1 and CDR2 (germline): MGHDK, SYGVNS. CDR3 sequence reads: CASSERTGIEQYF. Here the CDR3 DNA reads TGTGCCAGCAGTGAAAGGACAGGAATCGAGCAGTACTTC.

The rearrangement links TRBV5-4 to TRBJ2-7; 8 nucleotides line up with TRBD1. Losses at the gene ends were 0 bases for V and 4 bases for J; bases not matched to a gene: 3. The CDR3 covers 14 residues. Germline V gene sequence: CDR1 SGHNT, CDR2 YYREEE (reference sequence). CDR3 sequence: CASSLGTGTYEQYF. For the CDR3, the DNA is TGTGCCAGCAGCTTGGGGACAGGGACGTACGAGCAGTACTTC.

This chain uses TRBV19 with TRBJ1-5; TRBD1 might be the D (6 bases). Germline V gives CDR1 LNHDA, CDR2 SQIVND (reference sequence). Between the trimmed V and J ends, which lost 4 bases and 6 bases, there was a span of 19 bases. The CDR3 extends over 16 amino acids. DNA of the CDR3: TGTGCCAGTAGTACCCCCAGGGGCGGGGGCGGTCAGCCCCAGCATTTT. This codes for CASSTPRGGGGQPQHF.

The chain is built from TRBV20-1 and TRBJ1-4, with D perhaps matching TRBD1 (5 bases). Germline V gene lookup returns CDR1 DFQATT and CDR2 SNEGSKA (reference sequence). This CDR3 contains 10 residues. Between the trimmed V and J ends, which lost 5 bases and 8 bases, there was a span of 6 bases. The CDR3 coding sequence is TGCAGTGCTGGGGGGGAAAAACTGTTTTTT. Translating gives CSAGGEKLFF.

The chain combines TRBV9 with TRBJ1-1; D gene ambiguous. Trimming removed 2 bases from V and 0 bases from J, with 8 bases in between. CDR1 and CDR2 (germline): SGDLS, YYNGEE. CDR3 length equals 14 residues. The CDR3 loop is CASSVGFMNTEAFF. The CDR3 DNA reads TGTGCCAGCAGCGTGGGCTTCATGAACACTGAAGCTTTCTTT.

V usage is TRBV3-1 (or the pseudogene TRBV3-2) and J usage is TRBJ2-1, with 7 positions matching TRBD2. After removal of 8 bases from V and 5 bases from J, the junction contained 0 bases not matched to a gene. The CDR3 is made up of 11 amino acids. CDR1 and CDR2 from the germline V gene are LGHDT and YNNKEL (reference sequence). DNA of the CDR3: TGTGCCAGCGGGAGGGACAATGAGCAGTTCTTC. Amino acid sequence: CASGRDNEQFF.

The rearrangement joins TRBV7-2 to TRBJ1-2; 9 bases fit TRBD1. The CDR3 contains 17 residues. Trimming took 5 bases from V and 3 from J; bases not matched to a gene: 13. The V gene's germline CDR1 is SGHTA and CDR2 FQGNSA. The chain's CDR3 is CASSRTGGVSSHYGYTF. The DNA for the CDR3 is TGTGCCAGCAGCCGTACAGGGGGCGTTTCGTCCCACTATGGCTACACCTTC.

The chain employs TRBV30 and TRBJ1-2; a possible D gene is TRBD1 (5 bases). Trimming took off 2 bases at V and 7 bases at J, with 11 bases between the two ends. The germline V gene encodes CDR1 GTSNPN and CDR2 SVGIG (reference sequence). The CDR3 covers 12 residues. CDR3: CAWSQGLSGYTF. CDR3 bases: TGTGCCTGGAGTCAGGGTCTGAGTGGCTACACCTTC. Using reference TRBV30 and TRBJ1-2 for the parts outside the CDR3, the full variable domain is SQTIHQWPATLVQPVGSPLSLECTVEGTSNPNLYWYRQAAGRGLQLLFYSVGIGQISSEVPQNLSASRPQDRQFILSSKKLLLSDSGFYLCAWSQGLSGYTFGSGTRLTVV.

J is TRBJ2-7 and V is TRBV5-1; 9 positions match TRBD2. J gave up 2 bases and V 0 bases, and 3 bases lay outside the gene matches. Germline loops: CDR1 SGHRS, CDR2 YFSETQ. This CDR3 has 15 amino acids. CDR3 nucleotides: TGCGCCAGCAGCTTGGATGCGGGGGGGACCTACGAGCAGTACTTC. This encodes CASSLDAGGTYEQYF.

The chain couples TRBV27 to TRBJ2-1; 12 bases line up with TRBD2. The V gene end was trimmed by 5 bases and the J gene end by 7 bases; junction bases not matched to a gene: 6. Germline V gene data show CDR1 as MNHEY and CDR2 as SMNVEV (reference sequence). The CDR3 extends over 15 amino acids. CDR3 sequence reads: CASSHTSGGSNEQFF. As DNA, the CDR3 is TGTGCCAGCAGTCATACTAGCGGGGGGTCTAATGAGCAGTTCTTC.

This clone occurred once. This rearrangement joins TRBV5-8 to TRBJ2-7; a possible D gene is TRBD1 (5 bases). The CDR3 contains 13 residues. Germline CDR1 SGHTS, CDR2 YDEGEE. The V and J ends lost 3 bases and 2 bases respectively, with 9 bases between them. The CDR3 nucleotides are TGTGCCAGCAGCTATGGACATACCTACGAGCAGTACTTC. Protein: CASSYGHTYEQYF.

This rearrangement joins TRBV6-1 to TRBJ1-5, with a weak D call TRBD1 (5 bases). The germline CDR1 and CDR2 sequences are MNHNS and SASEGT. This CDR3 is built from 15 residues. With 3 bases removed from V and 2 bases from J, the gap between germline ends came to 11 bases. CDR3: CASSEQGFGNQPQHF. CDR3 sequence (DNA): TGTGCCAGCAGTGAGCAGGGATTTGGCAATCAGCCCCAGCATTTT.

The chain links TRBV18 to TRBJ1-5; D is perhaps TRBD1 (5 bases). Germline values: CDR1 KGHSH, CDR2 LQKENI. The length of the CDR3 is 13 residues. The V and J ends lost 2 bases and 5 bases respectively, with 7 bases between them. CDR3 residues: CASSPGGDQPQHF. CDR3 coding DNA: TGTGCCAGCTCACCAGGGGGGGATCAGCCCCAGCATTTT.

CDR3 nucleotides: TGTGCCAGCTCACCCGGAGGTGGGCCCCTCTCTGGAAACACCATATATTTT. This encodes CASSPGGGPLSGNTIYF. J is TRBJ1-3 and V is TRBV18; unclear D gene. CDR3 length equals 17 residues. V was shortened by 3 bases and J by 0 bases, with 15 bases between the two germline ends. Germline assignment: CDR1 KGHSH and CDR2 LQKENI.